Below, one T cell receptor (beta chain) is given with its context. What it binds is not known. Other DNA sequences of this sample code for an identical CDR3. In germline, CDR1 is MGHRA, CDR2 YSYEKL. This CDR3 contains 15 residues. V was pared by 1 base and J by 0 bases, with 9 bases between. The entry originates in a study of T cell responses to AZD1222 COVID-19 vaccine. Method: immunoSEQ multiplex PCR; TCRdb's copy keeps in-frame clones and lacks some. The top ten clones hold about 5.5% of a sample with 150,000 or so clones, 80% to 90% of them seen once. Findings and limits, study-wide: Of the AZD1222 recipients, only six or seven were seropositive at baseline. With two AZD1222 doses given, Spike-specific TCR breadth and depth both rose. Females made up more of the donors, who were largely white British, and clonal diversity may have come out too low.

The chain has TRBV4-1 and TRBJ1-2; the D gene is possibly TRBD1 (6 bases). The material was peripheral blood, obtained on day 0 of MenACWY control vaccination. The receptor's source is an adult in good health. The CDR3 bases are TGCGCCAGCAGCCAAGGGGGGGGCTCTAACTATGGCTACACCTTC. Translation: CASSQGGGSNYGYTF.